This is a list of T cell receptor beta chains from one sample in a study of CD8 T cells in Susac syndrome. TCRdb called the immunoSEQ multiplex PCR reads again in MiXCR, with one record for every CDR3 protein. This table has 150,000 to 200,000 distinct CDR3 sequences, 90% to 95% appearing once. Sequencing was performed on CD4+ T cells from PBMCs. Source of these receptors: a human donor with multiple sclerosis. Both conserved end residues are part of each CDR3. The order of the fields is V gene, clone size, D gene, J gene, CDR3 DNA, CDR3 protein. A D gene is named only where the DNA matches it firmly. For some rows the clone size is stated as once, few or many, or as a class when expanded; others skip it.

>TRBV5-1|-|TRBD2|TRBJ2-5
TGCGCCAGCAGCCCCTCGGGAGGGGATGTCGAGACCCAGTACTTC
CASSPSGGDVETQYF
>TRBV3-1|-|-|TRBJ1-2
TGTGCCAGCAGCCTTGGGGGGCTATATGGCTACACCTTC
CASSLGGLYGYTF
>TRBV7-2|-|-|TRBJ2-1
TGTGCCAGCAGCTCCCAACGGGGGAATGAGCAGTTCTTC
CASSSQRGNEQFF
>TRBV27|-|-|TRBJ1-2
TGTGCCAGCAGGCAAGACAGGCGAATCTATGGCTACACCTTC
CASRQDRRIYGYTF
>TRBV29-1|-|TRBD2|TRBJ2-1
TGCAGCGTTGGGGCCGGGAGGGGCGGTGAGCAGTTCTTC
CSVGAGRGGEQFF
>TRBV5-1|-|-|TRBJ2-4
TGCGCCAGCAGCCTAGGGGGAAAAAACATTCAGTACTTC
CASSLGGKNIQYF
>TRBV27|once|-|TRBJ1-2
TGTGCCAGCAGTTTATACCAGACTCCTAACTATGGCTACACCTTC
CASSLYQTPNYGYTF
>TRBV9|-|-|TRBJ2-1
TGTGCCAGCAGCGTAGAGGGCAGGGAGACCTACAATGAGCAGTTCTTC
CASSVEGRETYNEQFF
>TRBV7-9|-|-|TRBJ2-5
TGTGCCAGCAGCTTTCAACAGCCTACTCAAGAGACCCAGTACTTC
CASSFQQPTQETQYF
>TRBV6-6|-|-|TRBJ1-6
TGTGCCAGCAGTAGACTAGGTTCACCCCTCCACTTT
CASSRLGSPLHF
>TRBV20-1|-|TRBD2|TRBJ2-7
TGCAGTGCTTTTCTAGCGGGCGACGAGCAGTACTTC
CSAFLAGDEQYF
>TRBV20-1|-|-|TRBJ1-5
TGCAGTGCTAGAAGAAGGACCGATCAGCCCCAGCATTTT
CSARRRTDQPQHF
>TRBV30|once|-|TRBJ2-5
TGTGCCTGGAATTTTAATGGGGAGACCCAGTACTTC
CAWNFNGETQYF
>TRBV3-1|-|-|TRBJ2-4
TGTGCCACCTCTGGGTTAGCCAAAAACATTCAGTACTTC
CATSGLAKNIQYF
>TRBV9|-|-|TRBJ2-4
TGTGCCAGCAGCTCGTCCGGGACACCTTCTATTCAGTACTTC
CASSSSGTPSIQYF
>TRBV3-1|-|TRBD2|TRBJ2-7
TGTGCCAGCAGCTTCGGTACTAGCGGGAGTACCCACGAGCAGTACTTC
CASSFGTSGSTHEQYF
>TRBV24-1|-|-|TRBJ2-3
TGTGCCACCAGTGATTGGGGCCTTCTGGGGACAGATACGCAGTATTTT
CATSDWGLLGTDTQYF
>TRBV9|-|TRBD2|TRBJ2-3
TGTGCCAGCAGCGTAGGAAATAGCGGGGAAGATACGCAGTATTTT
CASSVGNSGEDTQYF
>TRBV9|-|-|TRBJ2-3
TGTGCCAGCAGCGTAGTCCCTAGCCCGCCAGATACGCAGTATTTT
CASSVVPSPPDTQYF
>TRBV30|-|TRBD1|TRBJ1-1
TGTGCCTGGAGTTCTTGGACAGGCGAGGCTTTCTTT
CAWSSWTGEAFF
>TRBV29-1|-|-|TRBJ2-5
TGCAGCGTTGATTCGACTACCCCAGAGACCCAGTACTTC
CSVDSTTPETQYF
>TRBV20-1|-|-|TRBJ2-1
TGCAGTGCTCCCAAGCTAGGTCCTCTCAATGAGCAGTTCTTC
CSAPKLGPLNEQFF
>TRBV20-1|-|-|TRBJ2-2
TGCAGTGCTAGGCATAGCGGCACCGGGGAGCTGTTTTTT
CSARHSGTGELFF
>TRBV6-5|-|-|TRBJ2-5
TGTGCCAGCGGGCCTAGTCGAGAGACCCAGTACTTC
CASGPSRETQYF
>TRBV5-1|-|TRBD1|TRBJ1-1
TGCGCCAGCAGCTTGGGGCAGGGGGCCGACACTGAAGCTTTCTTT
CASSLGQGADTEAFF
>TRBV3-1|-|-|TRBJ1-6
TGTGCCAGCAGTCCGGGGGATTCACCCCTCCACTTT
CASSPGDSPLHF
>TRBV14|-|-|TRBJ1-1
TGTGCCAGCAGCCTACAACAGGGACTGGAAGCTTTCTTT
CASSLQQGLEAFF
>TRBV5-1|-|-|TRBJ1-6
TGCGCCAGCAGCTTCGCCCCGGATTCACCCCTCCACTTT
CASSFAPDSPLHF
>TRBV9|-|-|TRBJ2-6
TGTGCCAGCAGCGTTTCACCATCTGGGGCCAACGTCCTGACTTTC
CASSVSPSGANVLTF
>TRBV7-8|-|TRBD1|TRBJ1-5
TGTGCCAGCAGCAACCAGGGGGATGGCAATCAGCCCCAGCATTTT
CASSNQGDGNQPQHF
>TRBV2|-|TRBD1|TRBJ1-4
TGTGCCAGCAGTAAGGACAGGGGAGGTGAAAAACTGTTTTTT
CASSKDRGGEKLFF
>TRBV20-1|-|-|TRBJ2-3
TGCAGTGCTTTGAGGGTTGTTTATGCGCCCGATACGCAGTATTTT
CSALRVVYAPDTQYF
>TRBV4-1|-|-|TRBJ2-7
TGCGCCAGCAGCCGGGGGCTAGGTACCGAGCAGTACTTC
CASSRGLGTEQYF
>TRBV20-1|-|TRBD1|TRBJ2-7
TGCAGTGCCGGGGGACAGGGAGTAAGGGGGCAGTACTTC
CSAGGQGVRGQYF
>TRBV19|-|TRBD2|TRBJ2-5
TGTGCCAGTAGAGGCGGGAGCACTTACCAAGAGACCCAGTACTTC
CASRGGSTYQETQYF
>TRBV30|-|-|TRBJ1-3
TGTGCCTGGACCCCATCCCGCTGGGGCACCATATATTTT
CAWTPSRWGTIYF
>TRBV6-1|-|TRBD1|TRBJ2-1
TGTGCCAGCGCCCCTCCGGGGACAGGGACCAATGAGCAGTTCTTC
CASAPPGTGTNEQFF
>TRBV24-1|-|-|TRBJ1-5
TGTGCCACCAGTGAAGCCAGGTCTCCACAGCCCCAGCATTTT
CATSEARSPQPQHF
>TRBV11-2|-|-|TRBJ2-6
TGTGCCAGCAGCTCCTCCCCTGGGGCCAACGTCCTGACTTTC
CASSSSPGANVLTF
>TRBV29-1|-|-|TRBJ1-2
TGCAGCGTTGGGGATTCAGGTGGCTACACCTTC
CSVGDSGGYTF
>TRBV3-1|-|TRBD2|TRBJ2-5
TGTGCCAGCAGCCTAAGCGGGGGGAGGAGGGGAAACCAGTACTTC
CASSLSGGRRGNQYF
>TRBV7-9|-|-|TRBJ1-5
TGTGCCAGCAGCTTAGACGCGGGGATGGGGAATCAGCCCCAGCATTTT
CASSLDAGMGNQPQHF
>TRBV20-1|-|-|TRBJ1-5
TGCAGTGCTCGGAAAGGGGGAGGCGGGCAGCCCCAGCATTTT
CSARKGGGGQPQHF
>TRBV24-1|-|TRBD2|TRBJ2-3
TGTGCCACCAGTGATACTAGCGGGATAAATACGCAGTATTTT
CATSDTSGINTQYF
>TRBV5-1|-|TRBD1|TRBJ2-7
TGCGCCAGCAGCGAACAGGGGGCTTCCTACGAGCAGTACTTC
CASSEQGASYEQYF
>TRBV12-3/TRBV12-4|-|-|TRBJ1-1
TGTGCCAGCAGTTTATCCGGGGGGCGGGCGAACACTGAAGCTTTCTTT
CASSLSGGRANTEAFF
>TRBV29-1|-|-|TRBJ2-2
TGCAGCGTAGACGAGGGGCGGCTTTCGAACACCGGGGAGCTGTTTTTT
CSVDEGRLSNTGELFF
>TRBV3-1|-|-|TRBJ2-1
TGTGCCAGCAGCCCCTCTGGGGGGTGGTACAATGAGCAGTTCTTC
CASSPSGGWYNEQFF
>TRBV5-4|-|-|TRBJ1-3
TGTGCCAGCAGTTTGGGGTCTTATTCCTCTGAAAACACCATATATTTT
CASSLGSYSSENTIYF